The T cell receptor beta chain under discussion was sequenced for a study of response to subunit inactivated influenza vaccine. General observations from the study: A suggestion made by the authors is that each seasonal influenza vaccination recruits few new T cells.

The germline gives CDR1 DFQATT, CDR2 SNEGSKA (reference sequence). The CDR3 spans 13 residues. Between the trimmed V and J ends, which lost 0 bases and 4 bases, there was a span of 9 bases. At least ten counts were recorded for this clonotype. Its antigen is unknown. Each CDR3 protein gets one entry after TCRdb re-called the RT-PCR reads with MiXCR. The data hold a few hundred thousand distinct CDR3 sequences, with approximately 15% observed a single time. The material sequenced was PBMCs from blood, taken 12 days after vaccination. This sequence was found in a man between 45 and 60 years old who received an inactivated influenza vaccine. V gene TRBV20-1 combines with J gene TRBJ1-2, with D unresolved. This CDR3 is CSARDPDTYGYTF. DNA for the CDR3: TGCAGTGCTAGAGATCCAGACACCTATGGCTACACCTTC.